The clone carrying this TCR beta chain showed up just once. Its antigen remains unknown. Before the COVID-19 pandemic, during about 2011-2019, CD4+ T cells were taken from unexposed donors. Isolation of CD4+ T cells took place after about eleven days in culture. Cells permitting, SARS-CoV-2 S/N and four cold-coronavirus spikes were tested on unexposed-donor CD4+ T cells. Fresh IL-2 medium replaced half the medium on days 3 and 7. The V gene lost 5 bases and the J gene lost 0 bases, with 14 bases spanning the gap. This CDR3 comprises 15 residues. The germline V gene encodes CDR1 SGHTA and CDR2 FQGNSA. These data originate in a study of CD4 T cells in relation to SARS-CoV-2 and coronaviruses. Study observations and caveats: Monoreactive clones expanded significantly more to SARS-CoV-2 than crossreactive clones did. Samples before the pandemic and after infection were not matched within any donor.

The method was immunoSEQ multiplex PCR; TCRdb's version includes in-frame clones alone and lacks a portion of them. The sample shows some 19,000 clones, over 65% of them seen only once. The chain combines TRBV7-2 with TRBJ2-7, with D perhaps TRBD1 or TRBD2 (5 bases each). The sequenced material came from CD4+ T cells from PBMCs, cultured in vitro. This sequence originates from a human donor in good health. In DNA form, the CDR3 reads TGTGCCAGCAGCCCCCATCCGGGACGCTCCTACGAGCAGTACTTC. Amino acid sequence: CASSPHPGRSYEQYF.